The 7 T cell receptor beta chains below come from one sample, sequenced in a study of T cell changes during pregnancy in multiple sclerosis. Generated by immunoSEQ multiplex PCR, the TCRdb table keeps only in-frame clones and is missing some. The sample records roughly 30,000 clones, 85% to 95% being singletons. This material consisted of CD4+ T cells from peripheral blood mononuclear cells, taken in the second trimester of pregnancy. The receptors shown here come from a female donor with multiple sclerosis, enrolled in a pregnancy study.

V usage is TRBV5-4 and J usage is TRBJ2-1; perhaps TRBD2 as D (6 bases). The CDR3 runs to 15 residues. Trimming shortened V by 4 bases and J by 6 bases, and 17 bases separated the two germline ends. Germline CDR1 is SGHNT and CDR2 is YYREEE (reference sequence). The CDR3 sequence: CASSRTGLQINEQFF. The CDR3 DNA sequence: TGTGCCAGCAGCCGAACGGGACTCCAAATCAATGAGCAGTTCTTC.

V is TRBV2 and J is TRBJ2-7; 11 bases map to TRBD2. Germline V gene lookup returns CDR1 SNHLY and CDR2 FYNNEI. The ends lost 6 bases at V and 7 bases at J; junction bases unmatched: 11. CDR3 length: 15 amino acids. CDR3 DNA: TGTGCCAGCAGGGAACTAGCGGGAGTAGCGGGAGAGCAGTACTTC. Its translation: CASRELAGVAGEQYF.

The chain is built from TRBV30 and TRBJ1-1, with no clear D. Germline V CDR1 and CDR2: GTSNPN, SVGIG (reference sequence). The CDR3 spans 14 residues. V lost 4 bases and J lost 0, with 12 bases in between. The CDR3 nucleotides are TGTGCCTGGACAGGACTTACTTTGAACACTGAAGCTTTCTTT. Protein product: CAWTGLTLNTEAFF.

The chain has TRBV10-2 and TRBJ2-1; 8 bases line up with TRBD2. Germline-derived CDR1 and CDR2 are WSHSY and SAAADI. Unmatched junction bases numbered 11, after V lost 5 bases and J lost 5 bases. This CDR3 spans 16 amino acids. Written as DNA, the CDR3 is TGCGCCAGCAGTAAAAGCGGGAGCCGGCTAGACAATGAGCAGTTCTTC. This codes for CASSKSGSRLDNEQFF.

V usage is TRBV11-3 and J usage is TRBJ2-7, with a weak D call TRBD2 (6 bases). V dropped 3 bases and J dropped 1 base, with 13 bases sitting between them. Per the germline V gene, CDR1 is SGHNT and CDR2 is YENEEA. The CDR3 length is 15 residues. Written as DNA, the CDR3 is TGTGCCAGCAGCTTGCGGGGAGGTCCTTCCTACGAGCAGTACTTC. As protein: CASSLRGGPSYEQYF.

This clone was detected only once. V usage is TRBV5-4 and J usage is TRBJ2-1; 8 bases align to TRBD1. The germline V gene has CDR1 SGHNT and CDR2 YYREEE (reference sequence). V was clipped by 10 bases and J by 0 bases; unmatched bases: 18. The CDR3 runs to 18 residues. The CDR3 spells CAFQNPGQVKVSYNEQFF. The CDR3 DNA is TGTGCCTTCCAAAATCCGGGACAGGTAAAGGTCTCCTACAATGAGCAGTTCTTC.

CDR3 residues: CASAGADTQYF. CDR3 nucleotides: TGTGCCAGCGCGGGGGCAGATACGCAGTATTTT. The chain links TRBV6-5 to TRBJ2-3, with TRBD2 identical over 7 bases. The CDR3 has 11 amino acids. V lost 8 bases, J lost 4 bases, and 0 bases stayed unmatched. Germline CDR1 is MNHEY and CDR2 is SVGAGI.